This record covers a single T cell receptor (beta chain). The CDR3 contains 17 residues. Per germline, CDR1 LNHDA and CDR2 SQIVND (reference sequence). Trimming took 4 bases from V and 4 from J; bases not matched to a gene: 9. Time point defined: peripheral blood 6 weeks after treatment start. This sample stems from a study of PD-L1 blockade in urothelial cancer. The data were produced by immunoSEQ multiplex PCR, yet TCRdb's version contains in-frame clones alone and is incomplete. Seen here are 40,000 to 55,000 clones, about 90% observed once, and the top ten hold 7.3%. The gene calls are TRBV19 and TRBJ2-5; 13 nucleotides agree with TRBD2. This receptor was obtained from a man aged 65 to 85 with urothelial cancer. This sample comprised PBMCs, obtained around atezolizumab (anti-PD-L1) treatment. The CDR3 DNA sequence: TGTGCCAGTAGTAGGGGACTAGCGGGGAGGTTGGGAGAGACCCAGTACTTC. Translated: CASSRGLAGRLGETQYF.